This T cell receptor beta chain was profiled in a study of T cell repertoires in cytomegalovirus infection. A single record per CDR3 protein comes from TCRdb applying MiXCR to the reads. Of about 770,000 distinct CDR3 sequences listed, about 29% were seen once; the top ten hold around 13%. This clonotype was seen a few times. Its antigen is not identified. Trimming left V 8 bases short and J 3 bases short, with 11 bases between. Germline CDR1 is MNHNY and CDR2 is SVGAGI (reference sequence). The CDR3 runs 13 residues. This clonotype was obtained from a human donor in good health (CMV status not recorded). Some clones in this sample may be carry-over from other donors' samples. This sample comprised cultured CD8+ T cells from PBMCs, obtained from culture after CMV antigen stimulation. The chain is built from TRBV6-6 and TRBJ2-4; tentatively, D is TRBD1 (6 bases). DNA for the CDR3: TGTGCCAGCTCCACAGGGAGCAAAAACATTCAGTACTTC. This translates into CASSTGSKNIQYF.